This TCR beta chain appears in the sequencing data of a study of CD8 T cells in ankylosing spondylitis. This clonotype was found many times. This CDR3 contains 16 residues. The J segment lost 3 bases and the V segment lost 0 bases, leaving 3 bases of the junction unmatched. CDR1 is SGDLS and CDR2 is YYNGEE in the germline V gene. It was by quantitative 5'-RACE with molecular barcodes that TCR beta libraries were made. TCRdb used MiXCR to reprocess the 5' RACE reads, holding one entry per CDR3 protein. The sample lists 25,000 to 30,000 distinct CDR3 sequences, about 5.1% occurring once. The chain employs TRBV9 and TRBJ2-1, with 10 nucleotides matching TRBD2. The specimen was blood, either unsorted or a sorted T cell fraction (not recorded which). This sequence was found in a female donor with ankylosing spondylitis or in good health (not recorded which). The CDR3 protein is CASSVVGTSVYNEQFF. The CDR3 DNA is TGTGCCAGCAGCGTAGTCGGGACTAGCGTCTACAATGAGCAGTTCTTC.